The source of this T cell receptor (beta chain) is a study of T cell responses to AZD1222 COVID-19 vaccine. The method was immunoSEQ multiplex PCR; TCRdb's version includes in-frame clones alone and lacks a portion of them. The sample consists of about 140,000 clones, 75% to 90% of them appearing once. Pooling was applied to second doses at about 4 or about 12 weeks. Germline V gene data show CDR1 as SEHNR and CDR2 as FQNEAQ (reference sequence). V dropped 2 bases and J dropped 2 bases, with 12 bases sitting between them. The CDR3 spans 15 residues. This sequence was found in an adult who received the AZD1222 COVID-19 vaccine. The chain joins TRBV7-9 to TRBJ1-2; D perhaps matches TRBD1 (5 bases). The sample consisted of peripheral blood, taken 28 days after the second AZD1222 dose. In DNA form, the CDR3 reads TGTGCCAGCAGCTTAAGTCAGGGTCTCAACTATGGCTACACCTTC. Protein: CASSLSQGLNYGYTF.